This TCR beta chain was sequenced during a study of EBV T-cell therapy then PD-1 blockade in nasopharyngeal carcinoma. The CDR3 spans 15 residues. Germline assignment: CDR1 MRHNA and CDR2 SNTAGT. V trimming: 0 bases; J trimming: 0 bases; junction bases outside the gene matches: 0. The repertoire was sequenced with immunoSEQ multiplex PCR; TCRdb's copy has only in-frame clones and lacks some. The data contain more than 15,000 clones, roughly 84% of them singletons. With regard to this clone: The antigen remains unidentified.

Treatment indicated: AdE1-LMPpoly-expanded autologous EBV-specific T-cell therapy followed by anti-PD-1 nivolumab. The rearrangement links TRBV6-4 to TRBJ2-3, with 7 bases identical to TRBD2. This receptor was taken from a man in his forties or fifties with nasopharyngeal carcinoma. The specimen was CD8+ T cells from blood, collected at day 0 from a patient whose treatment included autologous EBV-specific T cells and nivolumab. CDR3 nucleotide sequence: TGTGCCAGCAGTGACTCCGGGGGGAGCACAGATACGCAGTATTTT. Translated, it gives CASSDSGGSTDTQYF.